This TCR beta chain was recorded in a study of T-cell reconstitution after alpha-beta-depleted transplantation in children. This CDR3 region has 18 residues. Germline CDR1 reads SNHLY; CDR2 reads FYNNEI. Trimming removed 8 bases from V and 3 bases from J, with 25 bases in between. During its preparation, the TCRbeta library received unique molecular identifiers. One entry per CDR3 protein results from TCRdb running MiXCR on the PCR reads. The sample lists 440,000 or so distinct CDR3 sequences; roughly a tenth were seen once. This clonotype was observed a handful of times. The sequenced sample was PBMCs from the stem cell graft donor, obtained from the stem cell graft. The chain combines TRBV2 with TRBJ1-4; D possibly corresponds to TRBD1 (6 bases). The TCR originated in a human donor who donated a stem cell graft to a child with acute myeloid leukemia. The chain's CDR3 is CASCFLGEQGSANEKLFF. The CDR3, as DNA: TGTGCCAGCTGTTTCCTCGGGGAACAGGGTTCGGCTAATGAAAAACTGTTTTTT.